This T cell receptor beta chain was identified during a study of cytomegalovirus exposure and HLA in healthy donors. The PCR ran on 60 Vbeta and 13 Jbeta primers. Repertoires were generated with immunoSEQ multiplex PCR, while TCRdb's copy carries only in-frame clones and drops some. This table holds 200,000 to 250,000 clones, more than 60% found once. Sample: PBMCs. This receptor was obtained from a woman aged 25 to 39 in good health and CMV-seronegative.

CDR3 amino acids: CARSAYRDSEYGYTF. CDR3 DNA: TGTGCCAGAAGCGCTTACCGGGACAGCGAGTATGGCTACACCTTC. This chain uses TRBV5-3 with TRBJ1-2; 7 nucleotides agree with TRBD1. TRBV5-3 is treated as an ORF (open reading frame) with a function not yet certain. V shed 4 bases and J 5 bases; nucleotides not matched to a gene: 11. The CDR3 runs 15 residues.